This entry lists 32 T cell receptor beta chains sequenced from one sample in a study of blood T cell repertoires in COVID-19. Some clones are missing from TCRdb's copy, which holds only in-frame ones; the method was immunoSEQ multiplex PCR. In the table there are 350,000 to 450,000 clones, just over 90% of which are singletons. Material for sequencing was PBMCs or T cells enriched from blood (not recorded which). The receptor set was obtained from a woman aged 40 to 49 who had been exposed to COVID-19.

The chain carries TRBV18 and TRBJ2-4; 8 nucleotides match TRBD1. The CDR3 contains 17 residues. From germline, CDR1 is KGHSH and CDR2 LQKENI. Trimming cost V 6 bases and J 0 bases; bases outside gene matches: 10. CDR3 sequence (DNA): TGTGCCAGCTCCCAGATGACAGGGGCGGGAGCCAAAAACATTCAGTACTTC. Residues: CASSQMTGAGAKNIQYF. The full variable domain, rest sourced from reference TRBV18 and TRBJ2-4, is NAGVMQNPRHLVRRRGQEARLRCSPMKGHSHVYWYRQLPEEGLKFMVYLQKENIIDESGMPKERFSAEFPKEGPSILRIQQVVRGDSAAYFCASSQMTGAGAKNIQYFGAGTRLSVL.

The rearrangement joins TRBV15 to TRBJ1-6; TRBD1 matches 8 bases. The CDR3 totals 18 residues. The V and J ends lost 0 bases and 1 base, in that order; junction bases with no gene match: 5. CDR1 is LNHNV, CDR2 YYDKDF, per germline (reference sequence). The CDR3 loop reads CATSRDRQGKSYNSPLHF. The CDR3 coding sequence is TGTGCCACCAGCAGAGATAGACAGGGGAAATCCTATAATTCACCCCTCCACTTT.

This clone was seen only once. This sequence joins TRBV7-8 and TRBJ1-3; D call uncertain. The CDR3 extends over 14 amino acids. Germline V gene sequence: CDR1 SGHVS, CDR2 FQNEAQ. Trimming cost V 5 bases and J 0 bases, with 8 bases left between them. CDR3 coding DNA: TGTGCCAGCAGCCACCGGTTCTCTGGAAACACCATATATTTT. It codes for CASSHRFSGNTIYF. Supplemented by reference TRBV7-8 and TRBJ1-3, the full variable domain reads GAGVSQSPRYKVAKRGQDVALRCDPISGHVSLFWYQQALGQGPEFLTYFQNEAQLDKSGLPSDRFFAERPEGSVSTLKIQRTQQEDSAVYLCASSHRFSGNTIYFGEGSWLTVV.

The rearrangement joins TRBV7-9 to TRBJ2-3; D is uncertain. In germline, CDR1 is SEHNR, CDR2 FQNEAQ (reference sequence). This CDR3 comprises 16 residues. V lost 6 bases, J lost 1 base, and 17 bases lay in between. The CDR3 here is CASSRETVLGTDTQYF. The CDR3 DNA sequence: TGTGCCAGCAGTCGAGAAACAGTCTTGGGCACAGATACGCAGTATTTT.

The J gene is TRBJ2-3, the V gene TRBV7-9, with D perhaps TRBD2 (7 bases). The CDR3 is 16 amino acids. Trimming stripped 1 base from V and 2 bases from J, with 13 bases between. Per the germline V gene, CDR1 is SEHNR and CDR2 is FQNEAQ (reference sequence). The CDR3 spells CASSLVGGLHTDTQYF. Written as DNA, the CDR3 is TGTGCCAGCAGCTTAGTCGGGGGGCTCCACACAGATACGCAGTATTTT. Variable domain in full (rest from reference TRBV7-9 and TRBJ2-3): DTGVSQNPRHKITKRGQNVTFRCDPISEHNRLYWYRQTLGQGPEFLTYFQNEAQLEKSRLLSDRFSAERPKGSFSTLEIQRTEQGDSAMYLCASSLVGGLHTDTQYFGPGTRLTVL.

This clone was recorded once. This chain links TRBV2 with TRBJ1-1; D is perhaps TRBD1 (5 bases). The germline CDR1 and CDR2 sequences are SNHLY and FYNNEI. V dropped 11 bases and J dropped 0 bases, with 13 bases sitting between them. The CDR3 length is 13 residues. In nucleotides, the CDR3 is TGTGCCGGAAAGACAGATATGAACACTGAAGCTTTCTTT. Its translation is CAGKTDMNTEAFF.

This chain uses TRBV18 with TRBJ1-4; tentatively, D is TRBD1 (5 bases). The CDR3 contains 13 residues. CDR1 is KGHSH and CDR2 is LQKENI in the germline V gene. V lost 3 bases and J 11 bases, leaving 13 bases between the germline ends. DNA for the CDR3: TGTGCCAGCTCACCTGGGGGGGAGTCGAAACTGTTTTTT. Translation: CASSPGGESKLFF.

The chain recombines TRBV29-1 with TRBJ1-2; a weak D match, TRBD1 (5 bases). The germline gives CDR1 SQVTM, CDR2 ANQGSEA. The CDR3 runs to 14 residues. Between the trimmed V and J ends, which lost 6 bases and 2 bases, there was a span of 16 bases. The CDR3 loop is CSVGGGHRNYGYTF. Written as DNA, the CDR3 is TGCAGCGTGGGGGGAGGACATCGAAACTATGGCTACACCTTC.

J is TRBJ1-6 and V is TRBV11-2; TRBD1 aligns across 7 bases. CDR3 length equals 16 residues. Germline CDR1 SGHAT, CDR2 FQNNGV. Unmatched junction bases numbered 8, after V lost 4 bases and J lost 5 bases. The DNA of the CDR3 is TGTGCCAGCAGCTCCCCCGATAGGGGGCATAATTCACCCCTCCACTTT. Its translation: CASSSPDRGHNSPLHF.

The CDR3 spells CASSPIKDRRSKNIQYF. DNA of the CDR3: TGTGCCAGCAGCCCAATCAAGGACAGGCGTTCCAAAAACATTCAGTACTTC. This chain connects TRBV11-3 to TRBJ2-4; 7 nucleotides align to TRBD1. The CDR3 length is 17 residues. Germline assignment: CDR1 SGHNT and CDR2 YENEEA. After removal of 5 bases from V and 2 bases from J, the junction contained 12 bases not matched to a gene.

This chain connects TRBV11-3 to TRBJ2-5; the match to TRBD2 covers 8 bases. The CDR3 runs to 16 residues. With 1 base clipped from V and 9 bases from J, the junction kept 13 bases outside the gene matches. In germline, CDR1 is SGHNT, CDR2 YENEEA. The CDR3 region is CASSLVQGLGHVAQYF. For the CDR3, the DNA is TGTGCCAGCAGCTTAGTCCAGGGACTAGGGCATGTGGCCCAGTACTTC.

The rearrangement uses TRBV9 and TRBJ2-3, with 13 positions matching TRBD2. With 3 bases clipped from V and 3 bases from J, the junction kept 7 bases outside the gene matches. Germline CDR1 reads SGDLS; CDR2 reads YYNGEE. CDR3 length equals 17 residues. CDR3 in DNA: TGTGCCAGCAGCGAGGGGACTAGCGGGGTCCCGACAGATACGCAGTATTTT. Translating it yields CASSEGTSGVPTDTQYF.

The J gene is TRBJ1-6, the V gene TRBV11-2; TRBD1 matches at 9 bases. The V gene end was trimmed by 0 bases and the J gene end by 11 bases; junction bases not matched to a gene: 11. The CDR3 has 17 residues. Germline CDR1 is SGHAT and CDR2 is FQNNGV. The CDR3 DNA reads TGTGCCAGCAGCTTAGATCTCGGACAGGGGAGCAGGGCACCCCTCCACTTT. This translates into CASSLDLGQGSRAPLHF.

This sequence joins TRBV15 and TRBJ2-7; D ambiguous. Germline CDR1 reads LNHNV; CDR2 reads YYDKDF (reference sequence). Trimming stripped 0 bases from V and 7 bases from J, with 16 bases between. The CDR3 extends over 15 amino acids. As DNA, the CDR3 is TGTGCCACCAGCAGAGATCCAAACAGAGTGGAAGAGCAGTACTTC. It specifies CATSRDPNRVEEQYF.

J is TRBJ2-2 and V is TRBV19; D is perhaps TRBD1 (5 bases). Per the germline V gene, CDR1 is LNHDA and CDR2 is SQIVND (reference sequence). V lost 3 bases, J lost 1 base, and 12 bases lay in between. The CDR3 is 16 residues long. As DNA, the CDR3 is TGTGCCAGTAGTATTATAAGACAGATGAACACCGGGGAGCTGTTTTTT. Translation: CASSIIRQMNTGELFF.

This clone is a singleton in its sample. The V and J genes are TRBV7-9 and TRBJ1-2, with a tentative D call TRBD1 (6 bases). V lost 4 bases, J lost 4 bases, and 19 bases lay in between. This CDR3 contains 16 residues. Per the germline V gene, CDR1 is SEHNR and CDR2 is FQNEAQ (reference sequence). The CDR3 spells CASSSSTGLTIYGYTF. As DNA, the CDR3 is TGTGCCAGCAGCTCCTCGACAGGACTTACTATCTATGGCTACACCTTC.

The V gene is TRBV27, the J gene TRBJ2-7; 13 bases fit TRBD2. CDR3 length: 14 amino acids. The V segment lost 6 bases and the J segment 4 bases; nucleotides outside the gene matches: 3. Germline V lookup: CDR1 MNHEY, CDR2 SMNVEV (reference sequence). The CDR3 bases are TGTGCCAGCAGACCGGGACTAGCGGGATACGAGCAGTACTTC. Translated: CASRPGLAGYEQYF.

This clone was detected only a few times. This chain connects TRBV25-1 to TRBJ2-7, with D perhaps matching TRBD1 (6 bases). Trimming removed 4 bases from V and 4 bases from J, with 11 bases in between. This CDR3 is built from 13 residues. CDR1 and CDR2 (germline): MGHDK, SYGVNS. The CDR3 nucleotides are TGTGCCAGCAGTGTTACAGGGCATTACGAGCAGTACTTC. This translates into CASSVTGHYEQYF.

V and J are TRBV24-1 and TRBJ2-1; tentatively, D is TRBD2 (5 bases). V was cut by 3 bases and J by 6 bases, with 11 bases left in between. The germline gives CDR1 KGHDR, CDR2 SFDVKD. This CDR3 has 14 amino acids. The DNA for the CDR3 is TGTGCCACCAGTGATCCCGTTCTAGCCAATGAGCAGTTCTTC. It codes for CATSDPVLANEQFF.

The chain recombines TRBV3-1 (or the pseudogene TRBV3-2) with TRBJ2-2; TRBD2 matches 10 bases. V lost 0 bases, J lost 5 bases, and 6 bases stayed unmatched. CDR1 and CDR2 (germline): LGHDT, YNNKEL (reference sequence). CDR3 length equals 17 residues. CDR3 sequence: CASSQDPGLAATGELFF. As DNA, the CDR3 is TGTGCCAGCAGCCAAGATCCCGGACTAGCGGCTACCGGGGAGCTGTTTTTT.

The chain combines TRBV9 with TRBJ2-7; 9 bases agree with TRBD1. After removal of 3 bases from V and 5 bases from J, the junction contained 9 bases not matched to a gene. CDR1 SGDLS and CDR2 YYNGEE come from the germline V gene. The length of the CDR3 is 15 residues. Here the CDR3 DNA reads TGTGCCAGCAGCGGGGGGACAGGGAGTGTCCACGAGCAGTACTTC. This gives the protein CASSGGTGSVHEQYF.

V usage is TRBV29-1 and J usage is TRBJ2-3, with 7 positions matching TRBD2. V shed 5 bases, J shed 4 bases, and the junction held 9 bases outside the gene matches. Germline CDR1 and CDR2: SQVTM and ANQGSEA. The CDR3 loop spans 14 amino acids. The CDR3 here is CSVYSSGFSDTQYF. CDR3 in DNA: TGCAGCGTTTACTCTAGCGGTTTCTCAGATACGCAGTATTTT.

The chain links TRBV30 to TRBJ1-2, with 10 bases fitting TRBD1. Germline V lookup: CDR1 GTSNPN, CDR2 SVGIG (reference sequence). Losses at the gene ends were 3 bases for V and 2 bases for J; bases not matched to a gene: 0. CDR3 size: 13 residues. The CDR3 region has the DNA TGTGCCTGGAGGGGACAGGGGAACTATGGCTACACCTTC. Amino acids: CAWRGQGNYGYTF.

This clone was seen a handful of times. The genes are TRBV27 and TRBJ2-7; no reliable D call. This CDR3 is built from 12 residues. Trimming stripped 6 bases from V and 4 bases from J, with 10 bases between. Germline loops: CDR1 MNHEY, CDR2 SMNVEV (reference sequence). The CDR3: CASSATLYEQYF. Written as DNA, the CDR3 is TGTGCCAGCAGCGCGACACTGTACGAGCAGTACTTC.

This clone was picked up a small number of times. This chain connects TRBV27 to TRBJ1-6; D gene ambiguous. In germline, CDR1 is MNHEY, CDR2 SMNVEV (reference sequence). This CDR3 is built from 15 residues. The V gene lost 3 bases and the J gene lost 5 bases, with 11 bases spanning the gap. CDR3 loop: CASSLGAWDNSPLHF. The CDR3 coding sequence is TGTGCCAGCAGTTTGGGAGCCTGGGATAATTCACCCCTCCACTTT.

The chain joins TRBV2 to TRBJ2-7, with 8 bases aligning to TRBD2. J gave up 4 bases and V 6 bases, and 5 bases lay outside the gene matches. CDR3 length equals 13 residues. Per germline, CDR1 SNHLY and CDR2 FYNNEI. Here the CDR3 DNA reads TGTGCCAGCAGAGTAGCGGGAAGATACGAGCAGTACTTC. This codes for CASRVAGRYEQYF.

CDR3: CASSLTGQGGYTF. Here the CDR3 DNA reads TGTGCCAGCAGCTTGACAGGGCAGGGGGGCTACACCTTC. The chain recombines TRBV5-4 with TRBJ1-2; tentative D call: TRBD1 (6 bases). This CDR3 has 13 amino acids. Germline V gene sequence: CDR1 SGHNT, CDR2 YYREEE (reference sequence). With 1 base removed from V and 8 bases from J, the gap between germline ends came to 12 bases.

J is TRBJ2-7 and V is TRBV6-5; TRBD1 agrees at 11 bases. The V gene's germline CDR1 is MNHEY and CDR2 SVGAGI. CDR3 length equals 16 residues. With V trimmed by 2 bases and J by 6 bases, 9 bases remained unmatched. This chain's CDR3 is CASSYTGTGGVREQYF. CDR3 coding DNA: TGTGCCAGCAGTTACACCGGGACAGGGGGTGTTCGCGAGCAGTACTTC.

This rearrangement joins TRBV7-3 to TRBJ2-3; 10 nucleotides align to TRBD2. CDR1 and CDR2 from the germline V gene are SGHTA and FQGTGA. CDR3 length: 16 residues. The J segment lost 1 base and the V segment lost 4 bases, leaving 5 bases of the junction unmatched. The DNA for the CDR3 is TGTGCCAGCAGCTCAGCGGGGGGGCCCCGCACAGATACGCAGTATTTT. This codes for CASSSAGGPRTDTQYF.

V is TRBV5-1 and J is TRBJ2-7; D might be TRBD1 (5 bases). Trimming took 3 bases from V and 1 from J, leaving 14 bases between them. CDR1 and CDR2 (germline): SGHRS, YFSETQ. The CDR3 sequence is 15 residues long. The CDR3, as DNA: TGCGCCAGCAGCTCAGGGTTAGACAGATCCTACGAGCAGTACTTC. As protein: CASSSGLDRSYEQYF. Variable domain in full (rest from reference TRBV5-1 and TRBJ2-7): KAGVTQTPRYLIKTRGQQVTLSCSPISGHRSVSWYQQTPGQGLQFLFEYFSETQRNKGNFPGRFSGRQFSNSRSEMNVSTLELGDSALYLCASSSGLDRSYEQYFGPGTRLTVT.

The chain has TRBV11-3 and TRBJ1-1; D possibly corresponds to TRBD1 (6 bases). The ends were cut back, 5 bases at V and 1 base at J, with 11 bases in the middle. Germline assignment: CDR1 SGHNT and CDR2 YENEEA. The CDR3 runs to 14 residues. This CDR3 is CASSGGQTNTEAFF. CDR3 nucleotide sequence: TGTGCCAGCAGCGGCGGACAGACGAACACTGAAGCTTTCTTT.

CDR3 in amino acids: CASSNDIWSTDTQYF. The CDR3 region has the DNA TGTGCCAGTAGTAATGACATTTGGAGCACAGATACGCAGTATTTT. The chain has TRBV19 and TRBJ2-3; no clear D gene. The CDR3 is 15 amino acids. The germline V gene encodes CDR1 LNHDA and CDR2 SQIVND (reference sequence). Trimming removed 4 bases from V and 0 bases from J, with 11 bases in between.